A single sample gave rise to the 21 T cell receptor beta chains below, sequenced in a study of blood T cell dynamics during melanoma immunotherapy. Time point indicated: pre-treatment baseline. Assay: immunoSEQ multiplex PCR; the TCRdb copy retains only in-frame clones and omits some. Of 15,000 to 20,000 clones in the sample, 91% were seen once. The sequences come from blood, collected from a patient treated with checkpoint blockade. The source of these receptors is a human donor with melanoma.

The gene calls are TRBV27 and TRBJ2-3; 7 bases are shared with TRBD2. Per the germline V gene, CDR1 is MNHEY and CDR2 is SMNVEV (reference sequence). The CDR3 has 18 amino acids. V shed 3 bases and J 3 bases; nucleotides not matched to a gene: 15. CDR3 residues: CASSLRVRGRGETDTQYF. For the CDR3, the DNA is TGTGCCAGCAGTTTGCGGGTCCGCGGGAGAGGGGAGACAGATACGCAGTATTTT.

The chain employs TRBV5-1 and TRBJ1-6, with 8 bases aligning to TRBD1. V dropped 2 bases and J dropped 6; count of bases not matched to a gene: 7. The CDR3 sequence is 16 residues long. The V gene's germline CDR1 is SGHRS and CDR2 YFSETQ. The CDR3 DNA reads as TGCGCCAGCAGCTTTACAGGGGGAGGTGGTAATTCACCCCTCCACTTT. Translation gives CASSFTGGGGNSPLHF.

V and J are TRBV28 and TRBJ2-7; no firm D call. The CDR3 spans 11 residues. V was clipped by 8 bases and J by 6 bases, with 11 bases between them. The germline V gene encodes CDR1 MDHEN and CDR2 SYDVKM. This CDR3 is CASLGLVEQYF. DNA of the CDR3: TGTGCCAGCCTTGGGCTGGTCGAGCAGTACTTC.

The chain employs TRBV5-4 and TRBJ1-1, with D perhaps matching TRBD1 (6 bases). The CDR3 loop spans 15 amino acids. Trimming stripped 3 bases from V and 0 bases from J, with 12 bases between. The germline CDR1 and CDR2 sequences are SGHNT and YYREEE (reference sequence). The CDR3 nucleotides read TGTGCCAGCAGCTCAAACAGGGTTGTGAACACTGAAGCTTTCTTT. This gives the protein CASSSNRVVNTEAFF. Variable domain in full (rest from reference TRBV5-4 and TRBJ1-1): ETGVTQSPTHLIKTRGQQVTLRCSSQSGHNTVSWYQQALGQGPQFIFQYYREEENGRGNFPPRFSGLQFPNYSSELNVNALELDDSALYLCASSSNRVVNTEAFFGQGTRLTVV.

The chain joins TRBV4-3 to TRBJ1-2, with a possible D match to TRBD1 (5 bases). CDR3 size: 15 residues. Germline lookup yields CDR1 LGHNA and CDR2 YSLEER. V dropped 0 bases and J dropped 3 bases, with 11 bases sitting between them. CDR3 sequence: CASSQDPGNYYGYTF. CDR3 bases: TGCGCCAGCAGCCAAGATCCAGGGAATTACTATGGCTACACCTTC.

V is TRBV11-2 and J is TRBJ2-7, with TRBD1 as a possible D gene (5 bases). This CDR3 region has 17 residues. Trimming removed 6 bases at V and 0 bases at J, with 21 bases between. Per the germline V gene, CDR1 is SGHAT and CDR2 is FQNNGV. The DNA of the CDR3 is TGTGCCAGCAGGGAAGGAGCAGGGCGGCTAAACTCCTACGAGCAGTACTTC. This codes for CASREGAGRLNSYEQYF. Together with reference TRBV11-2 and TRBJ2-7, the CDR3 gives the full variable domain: EAGVAQSPRYKIIEKRQSVAFWCNPISGHATLYWYQQILGQGPKLLIQFQNNGVVDDSQLPKDRFSAERLKGVDSTLKIQPAKLEDSAVYLCASREGAGRLNSYEQYFGPGTRLTVT.

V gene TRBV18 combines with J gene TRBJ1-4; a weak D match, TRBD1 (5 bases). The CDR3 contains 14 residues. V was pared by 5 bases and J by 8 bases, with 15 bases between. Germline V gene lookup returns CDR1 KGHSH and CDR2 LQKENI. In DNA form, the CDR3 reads TGTGCCAGCTCAGCCCAGGGATATCTGGAAAAACTGTTTTTT. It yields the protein CASSAQGYLEKLFF.

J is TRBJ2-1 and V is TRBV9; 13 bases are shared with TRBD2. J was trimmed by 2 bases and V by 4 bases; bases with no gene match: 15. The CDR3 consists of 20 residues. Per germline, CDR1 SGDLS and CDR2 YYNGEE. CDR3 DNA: TGTGCCAGCAGCTTCCGGACTAGCGGGAGAGAATATCCCCCCTACAATGAGCAGTTCTTC. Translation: CASSFRTSGREYPPYNEQFF.

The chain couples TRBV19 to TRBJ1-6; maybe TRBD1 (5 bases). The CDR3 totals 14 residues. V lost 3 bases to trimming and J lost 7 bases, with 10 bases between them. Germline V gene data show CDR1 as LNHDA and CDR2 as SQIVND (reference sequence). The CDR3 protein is CASSIQGANSPLHF. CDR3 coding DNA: TGTGCCAGTAGTATTCAGGGTGCCAATTCACCCCTCCACTTT.

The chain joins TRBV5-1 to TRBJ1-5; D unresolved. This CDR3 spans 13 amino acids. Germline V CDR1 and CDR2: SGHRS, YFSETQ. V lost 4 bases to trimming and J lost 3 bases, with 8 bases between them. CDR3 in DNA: TGCGCCAGCAGCGCACAAGTCAATCAGCCCCAGCATTTT. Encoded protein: CASSAQVNQPQHF. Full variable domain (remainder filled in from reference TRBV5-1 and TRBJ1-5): KAGVTQTPRYLIKTRGQQVTLSCSPISGHRSVSWYQQTPGQGLQFLFEYFSETQRNKGNFPGRFSGRQFSNSRSEMNVSTLELGDSALYLCASSAQVNQPQHFGDGTRLSIL.

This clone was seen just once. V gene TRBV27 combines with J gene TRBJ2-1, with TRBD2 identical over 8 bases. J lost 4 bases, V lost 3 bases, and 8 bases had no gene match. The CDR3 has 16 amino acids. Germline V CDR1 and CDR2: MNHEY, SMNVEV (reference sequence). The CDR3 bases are TGTGCCAGCAGTTTTTGGTCACGGGGGGGATACAATGAGCAGTTCTTC. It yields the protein CASSFWSRGGYNEQFF.

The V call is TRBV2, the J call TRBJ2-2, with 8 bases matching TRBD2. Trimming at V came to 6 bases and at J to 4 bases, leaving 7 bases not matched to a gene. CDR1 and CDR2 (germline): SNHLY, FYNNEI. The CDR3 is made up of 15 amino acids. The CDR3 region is CASRNGTSGTGELFF. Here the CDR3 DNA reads TGTGCCAGCAGAAACGGGACTAGTGGCACCGGGGAGCTGTTTTTT. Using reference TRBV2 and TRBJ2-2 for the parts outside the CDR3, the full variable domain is EPEVTQTPSHQVTQMGQEVILRCVPISNHLYFYWYRQILGQKVEFLVSFYNNEISEKSEIFDDQFSVERPDGSNFTLKIRSTKLEDSAMYFCASRNGTSGTGELFFGEGSRLTVL.

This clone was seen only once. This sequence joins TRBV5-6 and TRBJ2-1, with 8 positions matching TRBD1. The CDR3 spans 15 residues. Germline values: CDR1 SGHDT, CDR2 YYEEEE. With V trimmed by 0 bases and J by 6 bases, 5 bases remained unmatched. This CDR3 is CASSLAATGVNEQFF. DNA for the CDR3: TGTGCCAGCAGCTTGGCCGCGACAGGGGTCAATGAGCAGTTCTTC.

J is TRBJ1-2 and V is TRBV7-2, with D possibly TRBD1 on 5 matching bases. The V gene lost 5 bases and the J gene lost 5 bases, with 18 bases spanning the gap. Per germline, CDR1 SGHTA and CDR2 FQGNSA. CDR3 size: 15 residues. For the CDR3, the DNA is TGTGCCAGCAGCACCATCCCAGGGAACCCTTATGGCTACACCTTC. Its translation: CASSTIPGNPYGYTF.

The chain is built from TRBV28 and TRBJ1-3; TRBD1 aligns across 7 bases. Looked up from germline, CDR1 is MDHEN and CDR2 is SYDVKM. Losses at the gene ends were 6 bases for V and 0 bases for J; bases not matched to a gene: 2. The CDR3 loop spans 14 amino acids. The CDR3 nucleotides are TGTGCCAGCAGGGGACAGTACTCTGGAAACACCATATATTTT. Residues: CASRGQYSGNTIYF.

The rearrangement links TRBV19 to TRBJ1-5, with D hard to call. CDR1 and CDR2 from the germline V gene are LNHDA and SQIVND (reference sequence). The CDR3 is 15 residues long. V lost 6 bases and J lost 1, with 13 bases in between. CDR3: CASSQMGISNQPQHF. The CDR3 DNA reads TGTGCCAGTAGCCAGATGGGAATCAGCAATCAGCCCCAGCATTTT.

CDR3 protein: CASSFATEAFF. In DNA, the CDR3 is TGTGCCAGCAGCTTCGCAACTGAAGCTTTCTTT. The V and J genes are TRBV5-8 and TRBJ1-1; D is unclear. Germline-derived CDR1 and CDR2 are SGHTS and YDEGEE. This CDR3 has 11 amino acids. The ends were cut back, 2 bases at V and 5 bases at J, with 4 bases in the middle.

CDR3 in amino acids: CASSTRRREAFF. The CDR3 region has the DNA TGTGCCAGCAGTACCAGGAGACGTGAAGCTTTCTTT. The V and J genes are TRBV28 and TRBJ1-1; D not certain. V was trimmed by 5 bases and J by 7 bases, leaving 11 bases between them. There are 12 residues in the CDR3. The germline CDR1 and CDR2 sequences are MDHEN and SYDVKM.

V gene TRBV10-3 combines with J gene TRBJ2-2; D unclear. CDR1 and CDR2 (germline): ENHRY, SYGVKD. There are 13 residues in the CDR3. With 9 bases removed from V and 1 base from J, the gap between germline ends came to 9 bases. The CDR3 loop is CAIATQNTGELFF. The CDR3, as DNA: TGTGCCATTGCGACACAGAACACCGGGGAGCTGTTTTTT.

The CDR3 spells CASSLDGLSGQPQHF. The CDR3 DNA reads as TGTGCCAGCAGCTTAGATGGGCTCAGCGGTCAGCCCCAGCATTTT. The chain couples TRBV11-2 to TRBJ1-5; D unresolved. CDR3 length equals 15 residues. Germline V lookup: CDR1 SGHAT, CDR2 FQNNGV. V lost 0 bases, J lost 6 bases, and 12 bases lay in between.

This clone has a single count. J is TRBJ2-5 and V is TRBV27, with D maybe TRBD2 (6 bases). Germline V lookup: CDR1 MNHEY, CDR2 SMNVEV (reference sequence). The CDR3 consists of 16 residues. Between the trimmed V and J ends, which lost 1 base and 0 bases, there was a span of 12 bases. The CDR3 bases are TGTGCCAGCAGTTTATTGTGGGACTCATACCAAGAGACCCAGTACTTC. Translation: CASSLLWDSYQETQYF.